The 13 T cell receptor beta chains below come from one sample, sequenced in a study of blood T cell repertoires in COVID-19. Clones were read by immunoSEQ multiplex PCR, and TCRdb kept only the in-frame ones, dropping some. Of tens of thousands of clones listed, approximately 82% are singletons. The sample comprised peripheral blood. The receptors shown here come from a human donor in a cohort sampled during active COVID-19.

This sequence joins TRBV7-9 and TRBJ2-7; D is uncertain. CDR3 length: 14 amino acids. Germline CDR1 SEHNR, CDR2 FQNEAQ (reference sequence). The V gene lost 8 bases and the J gene lost 2 bases, with 16 bases spanning the gap. The CDR3 coding sequence is TGTGCCAGCGCCCCAATACGGGTACCCTACGAGCAGTACTTC. Protein product: CASAPIRVPYEQYF.

The rearrangement links TRBV9 to TRBJ2-3, with a possible D match to TRBD1 (5 bases). CDR1 and CDR2 (germline): SGDLS, YYNGEE. The V gene lost 4 bases and the J gene lost 0 bases, with 9 bases spanning the gap. The length of the CDR3 is 14 residues. The CDR3 loop is CASSLRVSTDTQYF. The CDR3 coding sequence is TGTGCCAGCAGCCTCAGGGTTAGCACAGATACGCAGTATTTT.

V is TRBV27 and J is TRBJ1-2; D possibly corresponds to TRBD1 (5 bases). Trimming took off 3 bases at V and 2 bases at J, with 13 bases between the two ends. Germline V gene data show CDR1 as MNHEY and CDR2 as SMNVEV (reference sequence). The CDR3 is made up of 15 amino acids. CDR3 residues: CASSLIGDRNYGYTF. The CDR3 DNA is TGTGCCAGCAGTTTGATAGGGGATCGGAACTATGGCTACACCTTC.

This clone came up once. The genes are TRBV28 and TRBJ1-2; D possibly corresponds to TRBD1 (5 bases). CDR3 length: 14 residues. Germline V gives CDR1 MDHEN, CDR2 SYDVKM. V lost 8 bases to trimming and J lost 7 bases, with 20 bases between them. The CDR3, as DNA: TGTGCCAGCCAAACTCAGGGTCCCGGCGGTGGCTACACCTTC. Its protein is CASQTQGPGGGYTF.

This clone was counted a single time. This chain uses TRBV28 with TRBJ2-3; 11 nucleotides align to TRBD2. The CDR3 is 15 residues long. CDR1 and CDR2 from the germline V gene are MDHEN and SYDVKM. V lost 3 bases to trimming and J lost 4 bases; unmatched junction nucleotides: 3. The CDR3, as DNA: TGTGCCAGCAGTTTTATAGCGGGAGGGCCAGATACGCAGTATTTT. This codes for CASSFIAGGPDTQYF. The variable domain in full, completed from reference TRBV28 and TRBJ2-3, reads DVKVTQSSRYLVKRTGEKVFLECVQDMDHENMFWYRQDPGLGLRLIYFSYDVKMKEKGDIPEGYSVSREKKERFSLILESASTNQTSMYLCASSFIAGGPDTQYFGPGTRLTVL.

The chain links TRBV7-9 to TRBJ1-2; D remains unclear. The CDR3 sequence is 17 residues long. Germline CDR1 SEHNR, CDR2 FQNEAQ (reference sequence). Trimming removed 2 bases from V and 8 bases from J, with 24 bases in between. CDR3 residues: CASSLSSLWEGMKGYTF. The CDR3 nucleotides are TGTGCCAGCAGCTTAAGTTCTCTTTGGGAGGGAATGAAAGGCTACACCTTC. Drawing the rest from reference TRBV7-9 and TRBJ1-2, the complete variable domain is DTGVSQNPRHKITKRGQNVTFRCDPISEHNRLYWYRQTLGQGPEFLTYFQNEAQLEKSRLLSDRFSAERPKGSFSTLEIQRTEQGDSAMYLCASSLSSLWEGMKGYTFGSGTRLTVV.

This clone came up once. The V gene is TRBV4-2, the J gene TRBJ2-1; 7 positions match TRBD2. Trimming cost V 0 bases and J 2 bases; bases outside gene matches: 10. The germline V gene encodes CDR1 LGHNA and CDR2 YNFKEQ. The CDR3 loop spans 18 amino acids. The CDR3 protein is CASSQEMVAGAPYNEQFF. For the CDR3, the DNA is TGTGCCAGCAGCCAAGAAATGGTAGCGGGCGCCCCCTACAATGAGCAGTTCTTC.

This clone was seen a handful of times. The CDR3 sequence is CASSRQGPSYEQYF. The CDR3 DNA follows: TGTGCCAGTAGTCGACAGGGACCCTCCTACGAGCAGTACTTC. The rearrangement uses TRBV19 and TRBJ2-7; 7 nucleotides line up with TRBD1. Germline trimming cut 5 bases from V and 0 bases from J; bases unmatched to any gene: 4. Per the germline V gene, CDR1 is LNHDA and CDR2 is SQIVND (reference sequence). This CDR3 is 14 amino acids long.

V and J are TRBV27 and TRBJ2-7, with 7 bases identical to TRBD1. V shed 2 bases, J shed 6 bases, and the junction held 7 bases outside the gene matches. The CDR3 is made up of 14 amino acids. Looked up from germline, CDR1 is MNHEY and CDR2 is SMNVEV (reference sequence). The CDR3 region is CASSLERGPLEQYF. The CDR3 region has the DNA TGTGCCAGCAGTTTAGAAAGGGGGCCACTCGAGCAGTACTTC.

The rearrangement uses TRBV6-5 and TRBJ2-7; 7 bases are a match to TRBD2. In germline, CDR1 is MNHEY, CDR2 SVGAGI. V was pared by 6 bases and J by 6 bases, with 14 bases of the junction left unmatched. The CDR3 totals 15 residues. The CDR3: CASSQEAGVVFEQYF. The CDR3 DNA follows: TGTGCCAGCAGCCAAGAGGCGGGAGTTGTGTTCGAGCAGTACTTC.

The rearrangement joins TRBV16 to TRBJ1-1; D possibly corresponds to TRBD1 (5 bases). The CDR3 extends over 14 amino acids. Trimming took 2 bases from V and 1 from J, leaving 8 bases between them. Germline V lookup: CDR1 KGHSY, CDR2 FQNENV. CDR3 in amino acids: CASSQGTGNTEAFF. The CDR3 DNA is TGTGCCAGCAGCCAAGGTACAGGGAACACTGAAGCTTTCTTT.

The genes are TRBV7-9 and TRBJ2-3; 8 bases map to TRBD2. The CDR3 contains 17 residues. With 0 bases clipped from V and 1 base from J, the junction kept 6 bases outside the gene matches. Germline lookup yields CDR1 SEHNR and CDR2 FQNEAQ (reference sequence). This CDR3 reads CASSLARGSGGTDTQYF. CDR3 DNA: TGTGCCAGCAGCTTAGCCCGGGGTAGCGGGGGCACAGATACGCAGTATTTT.

The chain has TRBV5-6 and TRBJ1-2; TRBD1 might be the D (6 bases). There are 13 residues in the CDR3. V shed 4 bases and J shed 6 bases, with 13 bases lying between them. CDR1 and CDR2 (germline): SGHDT, YYEEEE. The CDR3 bases are TGTGCCAGCAGCCCCGAGGGGGACGATGGCTACACCTTC. It codes for CASSPEGDDGYTF.